The 22 T cell receptor beta chains in this list originate from one sample, sequenced in a study of Ad26.COV2.S vaccination and SARS-CoV-2 variants. Treatment reported: roughly 19 received Ad26.COV2.S at low or high dose, single or two shots; roughly five received placebo; per-sample allocation not given. Vaccine and placebo recipients were sampled on day 63 after the first injection. Profiled with immunoSEQ multiplex PCR; TCRdb holds only in-frame clones, not every one. The sample shows 300,000 to 350,000 clones, about 86% of them seen only once. The material was peripheral blood, obtained in a trial of Ad26.COV2.S vaccine versus placebo. The receptors originated from a person aged 18-65 years who received the Ad26.COV2.S COVID-19 vaccine or a placebo.

CDR3 bases: TGTGCCACCAGCAGCCTTACTAGGGAGCGTGAGCAGTACTTC. Its translation is CATSSLTREREQYF. This chain connects TRBV15 to TRBJ2-7, with D perhaps TRBD2 (5 bases). The CDR3 runs to 14 residues. With 3 bases removed from V and 7 bases from J, the gap between germline ends came to 16 bases. Per the germline V gene, CDR1 is LNHNV and CDR2 is YYDKDF (reference sequence).

The chain carries TRBV7-8 and TRBJ2-1; 10 nucleotides agree with TRBD2. Per the germline V gene, CDR1 is SGHVS and CDR2 is FQNEAQ. The CDR3 is made up of 15 amino acids. After removal of 2 bases from V and 8 bases from J, the junction contained 6 bases not matched to a gene. The CDR3 DNA reads as TGTGCCAGCAGCTTACAAGCGGGGGGGCATGATGAGCAGTTCTTC. Its protein is CASSLQAGGHDEQFF.

The rearrangement uses TRBV7-9 and TRBJ2-3; no reliable D call. The CDR3 is made up of 13 amino acids. V lost 0 bases, J lost 6 bases, and 7 bases lay in between. Germline CDR1 SEHNR, CDR2 FQNEAQ (reference sequence). The CDR3 loop is CASSLARMDTQYF. The CDR3 coding sequence is TGTGCCAGCAGCTTAGCGCGGATGGATACGCAGTATTTT.

This clone was counted once. J is TRBJ1-2 and V is TRBV7-2; D uncertain. Trimming took 2 bases from V and 2 from J, leaving 6 bases between them. Germline-derived CDR1 and CDR2 are SGHTA and FQGNSA. CDR3 length equals 13 residues. Written as DNA, the CDR3 is TGTGCCAGCAGCTTAAAAGGGAACTATGGCTACACCTTC. As protein: CASSLKGNYGYTF.

This chain links TRBV7-9 with TRBJ2-3; D may be TRBD1 or TRBD2 (6 bases each). Germline V gives CDR1 SEHNR, CDR2 FQNEAQ (reference sequence). CDR3 length: 16 residues. Trimming took 5 bases from V and 6 from J, leaving 21 bases between them. CDR3 residues: CASSPERAGTRDTQYF. The CDR3 DNA reads TGTGCCAGCAGCCCGGAGCGGGCGGGGACACGGGATACGCAGTATTTT.

V and J are TRBV12-3 or TRBV12-4 and TRBJ1-4, with D hard to call. The germline V and J ends were trimmed by 7 bases and 3 bases, with 6 bases remaining between them. This CDR3 spans 12 amino acids. CDR3 in amino acids: CASKYANEKLFF. The CDR3 DNA follows: TGTGCCAGCAAATACGCTAATGAAAAACTGTTTTTT.

The J gene is TRBJ2-3, the V gene TRBV18; D is ambiguous. Trimming took off 3 bases at V and 0 bases at J, with 4 bases between the two ends. The CDR3 covers 13 residues. Looked up from germline, CDR1 is KGHSH and CDR2 is LQKENI. CDR3 in amino acids: CASSPSSTDTQYF. The CDR3 DNA reads TGTGCCAGCTCACCGTCGAGCACAGATACGCAGTATTTT.

This chain connects TRBV10-3 to TRBJ1-1; unclear D gene. CDR1 is ENHRY, CDR2 SYGVKD, per germline. This CDR3 is built from 14 residues. V lost 0 bases and J 1 base, leaving 6 bases between the germline ends. CDR3 bases: TGTGCCATCAGTGAGTCGTGGCAGAACACTGAAGCTTTCTTT. This encodes CAISESWQNTEAFF.

This clone has a handful of counts. CDR3 sequence: CSASDNEQFF. CDR3 DNA sequence: TGCAGTGCTAGCGACAATGAGCAGTTCTTC. The chain is built from TRBV20-1 and TRBJ2-1; D gene ambiguous. This CDR3 has 10 residues. Germline V gene data show CDR1 as DFQATT and CDR2 as SNEGSKA (reference sequence). V was pared by 3 bases and J by 5 bases, with 2 bases between.

The V gene is TRBV9, the J gene TRBJ2-5; 10 nucleotides align to TRBD2. This CDR3 has 14 amino acids. V trimming: 4 bases; J trimming: 5 bases; junction bases outside the gene matches: 5. Germline CDR1 is SGDLS and CDR2 is YYNGEE. The CDR3 DNA reads TGTGCCAGCAGCACTAGCGGGGCTGGGGAGACCCAGTACTTC. Amino acid sequence: CASSTSGAGETQYF.

The rearrangement uses TRBV4-3 and TRBJ1-2; a weak D match, TRBD1 (5 bases). With 2 bases removed from V and 7 bases from J, the gap between germline ends came to 20 bases. The CDR3 runs 16 residues. CDR1 and CDR2 from the germline V gene are LGHNA and YSLEER. CDR3 in DNA: TGCGCCAGCAGCCAACTCCCTCGTCTTGGGGGAGGTGGCTACACCTTC. It encodes CASSQLPRLGGGGYTF.

The chain uses TRBV27 and TRBJ1-1; D remains unclear. V lost 4 bases to trimming and J lost 0 bases, with 12 bases between them. The CDR3 runs to 15 residues. Per the germline V gene, CDR1 is MNHEY and CDR2 is SMNVEV (reference sequence). CDR3 region: CASSSLQSMNTEAFF. CDR3 DNA sequence: TGTGCCAGCAGTTCATTGCAGTCAATGAACACTGAAGCTTTCTTT.

CDR3: CASSPSETQYF. In DNA, the CDR3 is TGTGCCAGCAGCCCGTCGGAGACCCAGTACTTC. V and J are TRBV2 and TRBJ2-5, with no clear D. CDR3 length equals 11 residues. Trimming removed 6 bases from V and 5 bases from J, with 7 bases in between. The V gene's germline CDR1 is SNHLY and CDR2 FYNNEI.

This clone was found once. This chain connects TRBV6-5 to TRBJ2-5; the D gene is possibly TRBD1 (6 bases). V lost 6 bases to trimming and J lost 5 bases, with 19 bases between them. In germline, CDR1 is MNHEY, CDR2 SVGAGI. This CDR3 comprises 15 residues. Here the CDR3 reads CASSPSTGRRETQYF. CDR3 in DNA: TGTGCCAGCAGCCCCTCGACAGGACGGAGGGAGACCCAGTACTTC.

The chain combines TRBV6-1 with TRBJ2-3; D is ambiguous. Per the germline V gene, CDR1 is MNHNS and CDR2 is SASEGT. This CDR3 region has 14 residues. V was clipped by 2 bases and J by 4 bases, with 10 bases between them. Here the CDR3 reads CASSENIQSDTQYF. CDR3 nucleotide sequence: TGTGCCAGCAGTGAAAATATCCAATCAGATACGCAGTATTTT.

J is TRBJ2-5 and V is TRBV4-2; TRBD2 agrees at 10 bases. The CDR3 length is 17 residues. The germline CDR1 and CDR2 sequences are LGHNA and YNFKEQ. Trimming at V came to 0 bases and at J to 9 bases, leaving 13 bases not matched to a gene. CDR3 loop: CASSQDSTSGAPGAQYF. The CDR3 coding sequence is TGTGCCAGCAGCCAAGATTCCACTAGCGGGGCCCCTGGGGCCCAGTACTTC.

The V call is TRBV2, the J call TRBJ1-2; D remains unclear. This CDR3 contains 13 residues. The V gene lost 4 bases and the J gene lost 3 bases, with 9 bases spanning the gap. CDR1 and CDR2 from the germline V gene are SNHLY and FYNNEI. The CDR3 region is CASSVRFDYGYTF. The CDR3 DNA follows: TGTGCCAGCAGTGTGCGGTTTGACTATGGCTACACCTTC. The whole variable domain, filled in from reference TRBV2 and TRBJ1-2, reads EPEVTQTPSHQVTQMGQEVILRCVPISNHLYFYWYRQILGQKVEFLVSFYNNEISEKSEIFDDQFSVERPDGSNFTLKIRSTKLEDSAMYFCASSVRFDYGYTFGSGTRLTVV.

CDR3 region: CASSIPGRVEGYTF. DNA for the CDR3: TGTGCCAGTAGTATACCGGGTCGAGTTGAGGGCTACACCTTC. The chain combines TRBV19 with TRBJ1-2; D gene ambiguous. There are 14 residues in the CDR3. The V gene's germline CDR1 is LNHDA and CDR2 SQIVND (reference sequence). Trimming took 2 bases from V and 8 from J, leaving 15 bases between them.

The rearrangement uses TRBV9 and TRBJ2-7; D unresolved. Germline V CDR1 and CDR2: SGDLS, YYNGEE. V shed 3 bases and J shed 3 bases, with 10 bases lying between them. CDR3 length: 13 residues. CDR3 coding DNA: TGTGCCAGCAGCGCCACGGGCTACTACGAGCAGTACTTC. Protein product: CASSATGYYEQYF.

The genes are TRBV27 and TRBJ2-2; no clear D. Per germline, CDR1 MNHEY and CDR2 SMNVEV (reference sequence). This CDR3 region has 14 residues. Trimming removed 6 bases from V and 0 bases from J, with 8 bases in between. CDR3 nucleotides: TGTGCCAGCAGGGCAAACGCGAACACCGGGGAGCTGTTTTTT. Translated: CASRANANTGELFF.

The chain has TRBV12-3 or TRBV12-4 and TRBJ2-4; maybe TRBD1 (6 bases). Trimming took 3 bases from V and 8 from J, leaving 11 bases between them. The CDR3 is made up of 13 amino acids. CDR3 protein: CASSFRGMDIQYF. The CDR3 DNA reads TGTGCCAGCAGTTTCAGGGGCATGGACATTCAGTACTTC.

V and J are TRBV9 and TRBJ1-4; 7 bases fit TRBD1. The CDR3 extends over 15 amino acids. Germline trimming cut 4 bases from V and 7 bases from J; bases unmatched to any gene: 10. Per germline, CDR1 SGDLS and CDR2 YYNGEE. CDR3 amino acids: CASSISQGRGEKLFF. CDR3 coding DNA: TGTGCCAGCAGCATCTCACAGGGGCGGGGTGAAAAACTGTTTTTT.